This T cell receptor beta chain was documented in a study of regulatory T cells in long-lasting Graves disease. Time point reported: newly diagnosed GD, antithyroid drugs for less than 3 months. Generation of the TCR library employed RNA extracted from PBMCs. The TCR beta library used iRepertoire HTBI primers with Arm-PCR amplification of CDR3. Each CDR3 protein gets one entry after TCRdb re-called the multiplex PCR reads with MiXCR. This table holds approximately 350,000 distinct CDR3 sequences, roughly 10% found once. Germline CDR1 and CDR2: DFQATT and SNEGSKA (reference sequence). The CDR3 extends over 14 amino acids. The junction had 17 bases not matched to a gene; V was cut back by 6 bases and J by 13 bases. Study-wide results and limits: Peripheral blood alone, not thyroid tissue, underwent study. Sharing of public clonotypes was greater in persistent patients (approximately 2,700) than in new patients (around 880).

Comment on this clonotype: The antigen remains unidentified.

These sequences were also reported in another study, on T cells in Graves' hyperthyroidism and ophthalmopathy. According to that study: With the HTBI primer set, the TCR CDR3 went through a first round of RT-PCR.

The chain links TRBV20-1 to TRBJ2-1, with 8 positions matching TRBD2. The specimen was peripheral blood mononuclear cells (PBMCs), collected at new diagnosis, from a patient treated with antithyroid drugs. The TCR sequence derives from a woman aged 18 to 35 with Graves disease. CDR3 nucleotides: TGCAGTGCGGAACCTAGCGGGCTATTGGAACAACAGTTCTTC. This encodes CSAEPSGLLEQQFF.